This T cell receptor (beta chain) derives from a study of response to subunit inactivated influenza vaccine. TCRdb itself ran the RT-PCR reads through MiXCR, one entry per CDR3 protein. Of more than 500,000 distinct CDR3 sequences in the sample, 11% were seen once. After removal of 4 bases from V and 2 bases from J, the junction contained 7 bases not matched to a gene. CDR1 is SGHRS, CDR2 YFSETQ, per germline. This CDR3 is built from 15 residues. This clonotype came up a few times. These same records also appear under a second study, on T cells expressing NK-cell markers. As reported in that work: What made the TCR beta cDNA was 5'RACE template switching with UMIs. Four donors' CD3+CD56-NKG2C+ cells were dominated by the same clonotypes.

The V gene is TRBV5-1, the J gene TRBJ1-1; 8 nucleotides line up with TRBD1. The specimen comprised PBMCs from blood, sampled on the day of vaccination. The sequence came from a man in his forties or fifties who received an inactivated influenza vaccine. CDR3 DNA: TGCGCCAGCAGCAGGGGGACAGGTTTTAACACTGAAGCTTTCTTT. This translates into CASSRGTGFNTEAFF.